These 10 T cell receptor beta chains were all obtained from the same sample, sequenced in a study of T cells in localized non-small cell lung cancer. Libraries were prepared by immunoSEQ multiplex PCR; TCRdb keeps only in-frame clonotypes and omits some of them. Seen here are over 20,000 clones, 75% to 95% observed once, and the top ten hold 4.2%. The sequenced sample was peripheral blood, obtained before any cancer treatment. The receptors were gathered from a female donor of 60 years or more with stage II squamous cell lung carcinoma.

This clone was picked up a small number of times. DNA for the CDR3: TGTGCCAGCACCCCGTCAGCTGGAAACACCATATATTTT. Its translation: CASTPSAGNTIYF. V and J are TRBV7-2 and TRBJ1-3; D is unresolved. The CDR3 sequence is 13 residues long. Trimming removed 7 bases at V and 2 bases at J, with 9 bases between. Germline V CDR1 and CDR2: SGHTA, FQGNSA.

The sample holds one count of this clone. The V call is TRBV4-1, the J call TRBJ2-5; D call uncertain. CDR3 size: 15 residues. V lost 0 bases to trimming and J lost 2 bases, with 10 bases between them. Germline V gene sequence: CDR1 MGHRA, CDR2 YSYEKL. The CDR3 protein is CASSQDLTVQETQYF. Here the CDR3 DNA reads TGCGCCAGCAGCCAAGATCTTACAGTACAAGAGACCCAGTACTTC.

V usage is TRBV6-6 and J usage is TRBJ2-3; D is ambiguous. Deletions cut 10 bases from V and 5 bases from J, with 22 bases between. The germline gives CDR1 MNHNY, CDR2 SVGAGI (reference sequence). CDR3 length: 15 amino acids. The CDR3 here is CATTSGVRGGDTQYF. The CDR3 DNA follows: TGTGCCACTACTTCCGGCGTCCGAGGCGGAGATACGCAGTATTTT.

V usage is TRBV10-3 and J usage is TRBJ2-1; D may match TRBD1 or TRBD2 (6 bases each). This CDR3 has 15 amino acids. The V gene's germline CDR1 is ENHRY and CDR2 SYGVKD. The CDR3 coding sequence is TGTCAGCGGCGGGACAACAACACGGCCTACAATGAGCAGTTCTTC. Translated, it gives CQRRDNNTAYNEQFF.

This rearrangement joins TRBV6-6 to TRBJ1-1; D is ambiguous. The CDR3 length is 13 residues. Trimming removed 0 bases at V and 6 bases at J, with 8 bases between. Germline-derived CDR1 and CDR2 are MNHNY and SVGAGI (reference sequence). CDR3 amino acids: CASSYSWGSEAFF. The CDR3 DNA follows: TGTGCCAGCAGTTACTCGTGGGGATCTGAAGCTTTCTTT.

V and J are TRBV9 and TRBJ2-1, with D perhaps matching TRBD1 (6 bases). Looked up from germline, CDR1 is SGDLS and CDR2 is YYNGEE. V shed 4 bases and J shed 12 bases, with 14 bases lying between them. This CDR3 has 12 amino acids. CDR3: CASSPGGSTQFF. The CDR3 DNA reads TGTGCCAGCAGCCCTGGGGGCTCCACGCAGTTCTTC. The full variable domain, its missing parts supplied by reference TRBV9 and TRBJ2-1, is DSGVTQTPKHLITATGQRVTLRCSPRSGDLSVYWYQQSLDQGLQFLIQYYNGEERAKGNILERFSAQQFPDLHSELNLSSLELGDSALYFCASSPGGSTQFFGPGTRLTVL.

Only one count was recorded for this clone. The V gene is TRBV7-2, the J gene TRBJ2-7, with no clear D. This CDR3 contains 13 residues. In germline, CDR1 is SGHTA, CDR2 FQGNSA. The ends were cut back, 5 bases at V and 2 bases at J, with 10 bases in the middle. CDR3 nucleotides: TGTGCCAGCAGCGCACTACCTGCCTACGAGCAGTACTTC. Its translation is CASSALPAYEQYF.

The chain joins TRBV2 to TRBJ1-1; maybe TRBD1 (5 bases). Germline V gene data show CDR1 as SNHLY and CDR2 as FYNNEI. This CDR3 has 12 residues. Trimming took off 6 bases at V and 8 bases at J, with 13 bases between the two ends. The CDR3 bases are TGTGCCAGCAGACAGGATCGGCTCGAAGCTTTCTTT. Translated, it gives CASRQDRLEAFF.

This clone was detected only a few times. The V and J genes are TRBV9 and TRBJ2-6; D might be TRBD1 (5 bases). This CDR3 region has 14 residues. The germline V gene has CDR1 SGDLS and CDR2 YYNGEE. V was pared by 2 bases and J by 2 bases, with 5 bases between. The CDR3 coding sequence is TGTGCCAGCAGCGTCAGGGCTGGGGCCAACGTCCTGACTTTC. This gives the protein CASSVRAGANVLTF. The full variable domain, in which reference TRBV9 and TRBJ2-6 provide the parts outside the CDR3, is DSGVTQTPKHLITATGQRVTLRCSPRSGDLSVYWYQQSLDQGLQFLIQYYNGEERAKGNILERFSAQQFPDLHSELNLSSLELGDSALYFCASSVRAGANVLTFGAGSRLTVL.

CDR3 protein: CASSVKHEQFF. The CDR3 DNA reads as TGTGCCAGCAGTGTTAAGCATGAGCAGTTCTTC. V is TRBV2 and J is TRBJ2-1; D is uncertain. CDR3 length equals 11 residues. CDR1 and CDR2 from the germline V gene are SNHLY and FYNNEI. Between the trimmed V and J ends, which lost 4 bases and 8 bases, there was a span of 6 bases.